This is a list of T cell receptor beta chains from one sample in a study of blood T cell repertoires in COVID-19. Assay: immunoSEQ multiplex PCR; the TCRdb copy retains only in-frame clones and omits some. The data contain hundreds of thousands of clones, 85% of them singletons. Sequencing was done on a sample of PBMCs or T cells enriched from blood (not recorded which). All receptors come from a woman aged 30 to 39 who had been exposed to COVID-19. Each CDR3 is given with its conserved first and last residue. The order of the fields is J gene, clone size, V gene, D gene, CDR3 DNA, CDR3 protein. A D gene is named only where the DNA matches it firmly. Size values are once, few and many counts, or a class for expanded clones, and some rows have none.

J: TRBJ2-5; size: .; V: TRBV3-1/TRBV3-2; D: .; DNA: TGTGCCAGCAGCCAATCTCAGGGGACGGAGACCCAGTACTTC; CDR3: CASSQSQGTETQYF
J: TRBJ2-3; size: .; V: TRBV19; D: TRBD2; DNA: TGTGCCAGTAGTATACGGGAGGACCTCACAGATACGCAGTATTTT; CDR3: CASSIREDLTDTQYF
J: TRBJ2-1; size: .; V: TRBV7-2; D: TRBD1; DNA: TGTGCCAGTTCAAAGGACAGGTACAATGAGCAGTTCTTC; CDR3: CASSKDRYNEQFF
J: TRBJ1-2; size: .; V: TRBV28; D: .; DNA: TGTGCCAGCATTACACAGGGTAATGGCTACACCTTC; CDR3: CASITQGNGYTF
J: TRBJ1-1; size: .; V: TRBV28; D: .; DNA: TGTGCCAGCAGTTTATTAAGGGGCGTGACTGAAGCTTTCTTT; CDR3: CASSLLRGVTEAFF
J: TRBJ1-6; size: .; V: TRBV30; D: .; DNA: TGTGCCTGGAGTGTACCGGGGGGCAGGGGAGGATCACCCCTCCACTTT; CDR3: CAWSVPGGRGGSPLHF
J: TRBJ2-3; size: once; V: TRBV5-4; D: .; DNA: TGTGCCAGCAAGCCTTTTGGCACAGATACGCAGTATTTT; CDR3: CASKPFGTDTQYF
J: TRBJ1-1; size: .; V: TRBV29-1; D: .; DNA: TGCAGCCTACAGGATCTGAACACTGAAGCTTTCTTT; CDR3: CSLQDLNTEAFF
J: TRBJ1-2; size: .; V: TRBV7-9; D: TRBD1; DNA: TGTGCCAGCAGCTTACAGGACAGGGGGTTGGAGGGCTACACCTTC; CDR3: CASSLQDRGLEGYTF
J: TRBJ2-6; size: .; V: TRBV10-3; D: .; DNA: TGTGCCATCGGACTCGCTGGGGCCAACGTCCTGACTTTC; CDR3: CAIGLAGANVLTF
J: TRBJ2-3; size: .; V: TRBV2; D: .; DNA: TGTGCCAGCAGTGAAGCCGGACACGGCCCGTATTTT; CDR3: CASSEAGHGPYF
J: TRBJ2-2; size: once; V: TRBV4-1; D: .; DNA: TGCGCCAGCAGCCAAGTATGGAACACCGGGGAGCTGTTTTTT; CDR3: CASSQVWNTGELFF
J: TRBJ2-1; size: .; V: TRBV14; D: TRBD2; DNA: TGTGCCAGCAGCCCACAGACTCGACTAGCGGGAAAGGTGCAGTTCTTC; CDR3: CASSPQTRLAGKVQFF
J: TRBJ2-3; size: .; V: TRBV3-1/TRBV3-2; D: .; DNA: TGTGCCAGCAGCCGGACAGAAAGCACAGATACGCAGTATTTT; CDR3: CASSRTESTDTQYF
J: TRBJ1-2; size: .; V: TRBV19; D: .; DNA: TGTGCCAGTAGTCCCAATGGTGGACTGGTCTATGGCTACACCTTC; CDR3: CASSPNGGLVYGYTF
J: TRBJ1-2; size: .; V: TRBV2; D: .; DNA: TGTGCCAGCGTAGGAGGCCACTACTATGGCTACACCTTC; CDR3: CASVGGHYYGYTF
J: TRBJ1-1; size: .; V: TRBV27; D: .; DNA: TGTGCCAGCAGCGCCGGGACAAGAGCTTTCTTT; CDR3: CASSAGTRAFF
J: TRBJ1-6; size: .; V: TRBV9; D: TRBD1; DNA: TGTGCCAGCAGCGTAGGGACAGGGAATTCACCCCTCCACTTT; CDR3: CASSVGTGNSPLHF
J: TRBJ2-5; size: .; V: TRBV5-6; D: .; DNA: TGTGCCAGCAGACTGAAGGGGGAGACCCAGTACTTC; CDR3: CASRLKGETQYF
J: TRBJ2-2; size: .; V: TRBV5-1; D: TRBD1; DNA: TGCGCCAGCAGCCGGGACAGCGGGGAGCTGTTTTTT; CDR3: CASSRDSGELFF
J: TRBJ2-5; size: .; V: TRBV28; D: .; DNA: TGTGCCAGCAGCTTTGTCGGACAGCCTCAAGAGACCCAGTACTTC; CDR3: CASSFVGQPQETQYF
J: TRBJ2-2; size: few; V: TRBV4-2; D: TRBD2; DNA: TGTGCCAGCAGCCAAGACCCGGGACTAGCGGGCGCGACCGGGGAGCTGTTTTTT; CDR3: CASSQDPGLAGATGELFF
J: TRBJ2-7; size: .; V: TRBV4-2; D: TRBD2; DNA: TGTGCCAGCAGCCAAGTCGTCGGTAGCGGGGGTTACGAGCAGTACTTC; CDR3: CASSQVVGSGGYEQYF
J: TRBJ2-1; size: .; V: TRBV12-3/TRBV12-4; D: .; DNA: TGTGCCAGCAGCATCACTAGCTTCGGGCAGTTCTTC; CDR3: CASSITSFGQFF
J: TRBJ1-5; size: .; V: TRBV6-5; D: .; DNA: TGTGCCAGCAATAACGGGGGAATTCATCAGCCCCAGCATTTT; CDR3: CASNNGGIHQPQHF
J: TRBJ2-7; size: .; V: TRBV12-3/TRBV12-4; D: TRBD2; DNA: TGTGCCAGCACCGTAGGACTAGCCTACGAGCAGTACTTC; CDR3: CASTVGLAYEQYF
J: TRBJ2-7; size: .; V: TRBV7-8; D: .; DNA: TGTGCCAGCAGCTTAGGCCCAGGAACTTACTACGAGCAGTACTTC; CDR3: CASSLGPGTYYEQYF
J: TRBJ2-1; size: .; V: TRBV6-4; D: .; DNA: TGTGCCAGCAGTGACCGACATTCCTACAATGAGCAGTTCTTC; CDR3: CASSDRHSYNEQFF
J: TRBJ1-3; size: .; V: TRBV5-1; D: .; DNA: TGCGCCAGCAGCTTGGACGAGGGAAACACCATATATTTT; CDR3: CASSLDEGNTIYF
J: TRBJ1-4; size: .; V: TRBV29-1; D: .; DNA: TGCAGCGTTGTAGGGGTAGCTAATGAAAAACTGTTTTTT; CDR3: CSVVGVANEKLFF
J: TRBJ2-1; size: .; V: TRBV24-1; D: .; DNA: TGTGCCACCAGTGACAATCCGGGGCAGGGGCCCTACAATGAGCAGTTCTTC; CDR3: CATSDNPGQGPYNEQFF
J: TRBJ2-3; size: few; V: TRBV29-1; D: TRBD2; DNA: TGCAGCGTTGTTGGCGGGAGGGTGACGGGAGGGTCAGATACGCAGTATTTT; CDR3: CSVVGGRVTGGSDTQYF
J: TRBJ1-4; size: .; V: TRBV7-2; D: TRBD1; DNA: TGTGCCAGCAGCTTTGGGACAGGGGATGAAAAACTGTTTTTT; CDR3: CASSFGTGDEKLFF
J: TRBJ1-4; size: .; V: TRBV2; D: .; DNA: TGTGCCAGCAGTGCCCCCGCCGGACTTGGGGTTGAAAAACTGTTTTTT; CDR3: CASSAPAGLGVEKLFF